The rows below give T cell receptor beta chains drawn from one sample of a study of regulatory T cells in long-lasting Graves disease. MiXCR, run by TCRdb on the multiplex PCR reads, gives a single entry per CDR3 protein. The sample shows about 290,000 distinct CDR3 sequences, around 20% of them seen only once. The source was peripheral blood mononuclear cells (PBMCs), collected when the disease was refractory, from a patient treated with antithyroid drugs. The receptors derive from a female donor with Graves disease. Both conserved end residues are part of each CDR3. D genes are given only for firm matches. Clone size is stated in some rows and not others, as once, few, many or a class when expanded.

V: TRBV20-1
D: TRBD1
J: TRBJ2-6
length: 16
size: few
CDR3: CSARVTGGLGANVLTF
DNA: TGCAGTGCTAGAGTAACAGGGGGCCTGGGGGCCAACGTCCTGACTTTC

V: TRBV6-1
D: NA
J: TRBJ1-5
length: 12
size: NA
CDR3: CASSLRGQPQHF
DNA: TGTGCCAGCAGCCTCCGTGGTCAGCCCCAGCATTTT

V: TRBV20-1
D: TRBD2
J: TRBJ2-1
length: 13
size: NA
CDR3: CSAWTSGSGEQFF
DNA: TGCAGTGCTTGGACTAGCGGGAGCGGTGAGCAGTTCTTC

V: TRBV5-4
D: TRBD2
J: TRBJ2-2
length: 17
size: NA
CDR3: CASSPRTSGPNTGELFF
DNA: TGTGCCAGCAGCCCCAGGACTAGCGGGCCGAACACCGGGGAGCTGTTTTTT

V: TRBV14
D: NA
J: TRBJ2-7
length: 15
size: NA
CDR3: CASSQDPLALYEQYF
DNA: TGTGCCAGCAGCCAAGATCCGCTAGCCCTCTACGAGCAGTACTTC

V: TRBV5-1
D: NA
J: TRBJ1-5
length: 16
size: NA
CDR3: CASSGLTGPHVQPQHF
DNA: TGCGCCAGCAGCGGGCTTACAGGGCCCCACGTTCAGCCCCAGCATTTT

V: TRBV7-9
D: NA
J: TRBJ1-6
length: 15
size: NA
CDR3: CASSAPGGSDSPLHF
DNA: TGTGCCAGCAGCGCCCCCGGGGGCTCGGATTCACCCCTCCACTTT

V: TRBV2
D: TRBD2
J: TRBJ2-7
length: 12
size: many
CDR3: CASLAGGTEQYF
DNA: TGTGCCAGCCTAGCGGGAGGGACCGAGCAGTACTTC

V: TRBV7-6
D: NA
J: TRBJ2-5
length: 14
size: NA
CDR3: CASSNDFPRETQYF
DNA: TGTGCCAGCAGCAATGACTTCCCCCGGGAGACCCAGTACTTC

V: TRBV6-2/TRBV6-3
D: TRBD1
J: TRBJ2-2
length: 14
size: few
CDR3: CASFDRGYTGELFF
DNA: TGTGCCAGCTTCGACAGGGGGTACACCGGGGAGCTGTTTTTT

V: TRBV10-3
D: NA
J: TRBJ2-5
length: 13
size: many
CDR3: CANPTDSQETQYF
DNA: TGTGCCAACCCTACTGACAGCCAAGAGACCCAGTACTTC

V: TRBV12-3/TRBV12-4
D: TRBD2
J: TRBJ2-7
length: 11
size: NA
CDR3: CASSFRGVQYF
DNA: TGTGCCAGCAGTTTTCGGGGGGTGCAGTACTTC

V: TRBV9
D: NA
J: TRBJ1-6
length: 16
size: few
CDR3: CASSVEGRNEGSPLHF
DNA: TGTGCCAGCAGCGTAGAAGGGCGAAACGAGGGTTCACCCCTCCACTTT

V: TRBV28
D: NA
J: TRBJ1-2
length: 14
size: many
CDR3: CASSLSGAGRGYTF
DNA: TGTGCCAGCAGTTTATCGGGGGCTGGACGTGGCTACACCTTC

V: TRBV6-1
D: NA
J: TRBJ1-2
length: 14
size: many
CDR3: CASNTDTGSYGYTF
DNA: TGTGCCAGCAATACGGACACTGGTAGCTATGGCTACACCTTC

V: TRBV7-2
D: NA
J: TRBJ1-2
length: 14
size: NA
CDR3: CASSQESSRYGYTF
DNA: TGCGCCAGCAGCCAAGAATCCAGCCGCTATGGCTACACCTTC

V: TRBV28
D: NA
J: TRBJ1-5
length: 15
size: many
CDR3: CASSGPPYSNQPQHF
DNA: TGTGCCAGCAGTGGGCCCCCTTATAGCAATCAGCCCCAGCATTTT

V: TRBV3-1
D: NA
J: TRBJ2-2
length: 16
size: NA
CDR3: CASSKGIAGNTGELFF
DNA: TGTGCCAGCAGCAAAGGGATTGCGGGGAACACCGGGGAGCTGTTTTTT

V: TRBV20-1
D: NA
J: TRBJ1-1
length: 13
size: many
CDR3: CSVLLGTNTEAFF
DNA: TGCAGTGTTCTACTTGGAACGAACACTGAAGCTTTCTTT

V: TRBV2
D: TRBD1
J: TRBJ2-5
length: 14
size: many
CDR3: CASIPDRYQETQYF
DNA: TGTGCCAGCATCCCGGACAGGTACCAAGAGACCCAGTACTTC

V: TRBV27
D: TRBD1
J: TRBJ2-1
length: 15
size: NA
CDR3: CASMWTGESYNEQFF
DNA: TGTGCCAGCATGTGGACAGGGGAATCCTACAATGAGCAGTTCTTC

V: TRBV7-9
D: NA
J: TRBJ1-1
length: 12
size: few
CDR3: CASSGGNTEAFF
DNA: TGTGCCAGCAGCGGGGGAAACACTGAAGCTTTCTTT

V: TRBV28
D: NA
J: TRBJ2-4
length: 16
size: few
CDR3: CASSYLTGQGKNIQYF
DNA: TGTGCCAGCAGCTACCTGACCGGACAAGGAAAAAACATTCAGTACTTC

V: TRBV20-1
D: NA
J: TRBJ1-5
length: 15
size: NA
CDR3: CSGGGGQGGIQPQHF
DNA: TGCAGTGGAGGGGGTGGTCAGGGTGGGATTCAGCCCCAGCATTTT

V: TRBV2
D: TRBD1
J: TRBJ2-6
length: 16
size: many
CDR3: CASPRDRVSGANVLTF
DNA: TGTGCCAGCCCCCGGGACAGGGTTTCTGGGGCCAACGTCCTGACTTTC

V: TRBV28
D: TRBD1
J: TRBJ1-1
length: 18
size: many
CDR3: CASSSNRDRGLRNTEAFF
DNA: TGTGCCAGCAGTTCCAACAGGGACAGGGGGCTAAGGAACACTGAAGCTTTCTTT

V: TRBV7-2
D: TRBD2
J: TRBJ2-7
length: 14
size: NA
CDR3: CASSGGLAVYEQYF
DNA: TGTGCCAGCAGCGGGGGACTAGCGGTGTACGAGCAGTACTTC

V: TRBV30
D: NA
J: TRBJ1-5
length: 13
size: many
CDR3: CAWSGGKDQPQHF
DNA: TGTGCCTGGAGTGGAGGGAAGGATCAGCCCCAGCATTTT

V: TRBV11-2
D: TRBD2
J: TRBJ2-1
length: 14
size: NA
CDR3: CASSPTSGTNEQFF
DNA: TGTGCCAGCAGCCCTACTAGCGGAACAAATGAGCAGTTCTTC

V: TRBV6-1
D: TRBD1
J: TRBJ2-5
length: 17
size: once
CDR3: CASTSISGTGVQETQYF
DNA: TGTGCCAGCACCTCCATATCTGGGACAGGAGTCCAAGAGACCCAGTACTTC

V: TRBV9
D: NA
J: TRBJ2-5
length: 13
size: few
CDR3: CASSVGVMETQYF
DNA: TGTGCCAGCAGCGTAGGGGTTATGGAGACCCAGTACTTC

V: TRBV11-1
D: NA
J: TRBJ2-7
length: 14
size: many
CDR3: CASSLSDGGYEQYF
DNA: TGTGCCAGCAGCTTATCGGACGGCGGCTACGAGCAGTACTTC

V: TRBV20-1
D: TRBD1
J: TRBJ1-1
length: 16
size: NA
CDR3: CSARARTGARNTEAFF
DNA: TGCAGTGCTAGAGCGAGGACAGGGGCTCGGAACACTGAAGCTTTCTTT

V: TRBV7-2
D: NA
J: TRBJ1-1
length: 13
size: many
CDR3: CASSSTNVPEAFF
DNA: TGTGCCAGCAGTTCAACCAACGTACCTGAAGCTTTCTTT

V: TRBV7-2
D: NA
J: TRBJ2-5
length: 14
size: many
CDR3: CASSLTRGQETQYF
DNA: TGTGCCAGCAGCTTAACTAGAGGTCAAGAGACCCAGTACTTC

V: TRBV27
D: NA
J: TRBJ2-3
length: 15
size: NA
CDR3: CASSLSWRGTDTQYF
DNA: TGTGCCAGCAGTTTATCTTGGCGGGGAACAGATACGCAGTATTTT

V: TRBV6-1
D: NA
J: TRBJ1-5
length: 18
size: many
CDR3: CASSEFHGPGHGNQPQHF
DNA: TGTGCCAGCAGTGAATTTCACGGGCCAGGACATGGCAATCAGCCCCAGCATTTT

V: TRBV7-8
D: NA
J: TRBJ1-4
length: 15
size: many
CDR3: CASSDPGRKNEKLFF
DNA: TGTGCCAGCAGCGACCCGGGACGCAAGAATGAAAAACTGTTTTTT

V: TRBV29-1
D: NA
J: TRBJ1-1
length: 12
size: few
CDR3: CSVATLNTEAFF
DNA: TGCAGCGTTGCCACCTTGAACACTGAAGCTTTCTTT

V: TRBV5-1
D: TRBD1
J: TRBJ1-5
length: 16
size: NA
CDR3: CASGGQGGKGNQPQHF
DNA: TGCGCCAGCGGCGGACAGGGAGGAAAGGGCAATCAGCCCCAGCATTTT

V: TRBV20-1
D: NA
J: TRBJ2-7
length: 14
size: NA
CDR3: CSARTRTSMYEQCF
DNA: TGCAGTGCTAGGACCCGGACCTCGATGTACGAGCAGTGCTTC

V: TRBV5-1
D: TRBD2
J: TRBJ2-5
length: 16
size: few
CDR3: CASSLAPGLAEETQYF
DNA: TGCGCCAGCAGCTTGGCCCCGGGACTAGCGGAAGAGACCCAGTACTTC

V: TRBV5-4
D: NA
J: TRBJ2-2
length: 16
size: NA
CDR3: CASSLGQLANTGELFF
DNA: TGTGCCAGCAGCTTGGGGCAGCTTGCGAACACCGGGGAGCTGTTTTTT

V: TRBV20-1
D: TRBD2
J: TRBJ2-7
length: 14
size: many
CDR3: CSAREGTSAYEQYF
DNA: TGCAGTGCTAGAGAAGGGACTAGCGCCTACGAGCAGTACTTC

V: TRBV28
D: NA
J: TRBJ1-6
length: 16
size: many
CDR3: CASSLFPGGRGSPLHF
DNA: TGTGCCAGCAGTTTATTCCCCGGGGGGCGCGGATCACCCCTCCACTTT

V: TRBV20-1
D: NA
J: TRBJ1-1
length: 11
size: many
CDR3: CSARGDTEAFF
DNA: TGCAGTGCTAGGGGGGACACTGAAGCTTTCTTT

V: TRBV4-3
D: TRBD2
J: TRBJ2-7
length: 16
size: few
CDR3: CASSQVGTSGAYEQYF
DNA: TGCGCCAGCAGCCAGGTCGGGACTAGCGGGGCCTACGAGCAGTACTTC

V: TRBV12-3/TRBV12-4
D: NA
J: TRBJ1-5
length: 12
size: NA
CDR3: CASTGGDQPQHF
DNA: TGTGCCAGCACCGGGGGGGATCAGCCCCAGCATTTT

V: TRBV7-9
D: TRBD1
J: TRBJ2-6
length: 17
size: NA
CDR3: CASSSHLDRAQANVLTF
DNA: TGTGCCAGCAGCTCCCACCTCGACAGGGCACAGGCCAACGTCCTGACTTTC

V: TRBV7-3
D: NA
J: TRBJ1-1
length: 12
size: NA
CDR3: CASVEGFTEAFF
DNA: TGTGCCAGCGTCGAAGGGTTTACTGAAGCTTTCTTT